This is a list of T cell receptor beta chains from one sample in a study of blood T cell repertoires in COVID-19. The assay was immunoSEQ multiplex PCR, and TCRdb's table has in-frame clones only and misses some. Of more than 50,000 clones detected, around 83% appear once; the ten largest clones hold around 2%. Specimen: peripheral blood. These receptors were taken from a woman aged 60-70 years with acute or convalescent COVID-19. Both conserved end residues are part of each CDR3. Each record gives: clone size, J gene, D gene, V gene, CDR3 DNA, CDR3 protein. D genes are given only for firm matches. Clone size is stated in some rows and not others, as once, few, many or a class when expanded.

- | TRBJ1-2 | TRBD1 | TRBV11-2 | TGTGCCAGCAGCTTAGTCCGGACAGGGACCTATGGCTACACCTTC | CASSLVRTGTYGYTF
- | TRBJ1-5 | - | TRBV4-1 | TGCGCCAGCAGCCAAGAGGGAGGACGGAATCAGCCCCAGCATTTT | CASSQEGGRNQPQHF
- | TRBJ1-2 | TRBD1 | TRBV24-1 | TGTGCCACCAGTGATTCCGGGACAGGGTGGGACTACTATGGCTACACCTTC | CATSDSGTGWDYYGYTF
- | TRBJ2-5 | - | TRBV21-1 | TGTGCCAGCAGCAAAGCCCTGCCCAGGCGAAGTGATAAGGAGACCCAGTACTTC | CASSKALPRRSDKETQYF
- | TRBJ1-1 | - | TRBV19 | TGTGCCAGTAGGTTCGGGAGTGAAGCTTTCTTT | CASRFGSEAFF
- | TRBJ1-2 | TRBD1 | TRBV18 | TGTGCCAGCTCACCATGGGGAGATAACAGGGGGCCTCGTGGCTACACCTTC | CASSPWGDNRGPRGYTF
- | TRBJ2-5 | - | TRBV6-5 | TGTGCCAGCCGGGAGTCCCAAGAGACCCAGTACTTC | CASRESQETQYF
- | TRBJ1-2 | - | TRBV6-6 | TGTGCCAGCAGTTACTCGATAAACAGGGAGCACTATGGCTACACCTTC | CASSYSINREHYGYTF
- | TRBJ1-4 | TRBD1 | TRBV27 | TGTGCCAGCAGTGCCGCAGGCCTGGGACAGCATAATGAAAAACTGTTTTTT | CASSAAGLGQHNEKLFF
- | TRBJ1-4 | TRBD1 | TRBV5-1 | TGCGCCAGCAGCTTCGACCCGACAGGGCTGGGCGAAAAACTGTTTTTT | CASSFDPTGLGEKLFF
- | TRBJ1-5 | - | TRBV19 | TGTGCCAGTAGTATCTGGAGGACAGCGGCTTATAGCAATCAGCCCCAGCATTTT | CASSIWRTAAYSNQPQHF
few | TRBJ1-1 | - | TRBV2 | TGTGCCAGCAGCGGACAGTCGCGAGTTGCTGAAGCTTTCTTT | CASSGQSRVAEAFF
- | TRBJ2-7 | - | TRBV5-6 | TGTGCCAGCAGCTTGGTCCTGGACAGCTACGAGCAGTACTTC | CASSLVLDSYEQYF
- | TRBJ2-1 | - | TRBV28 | TGTGCCAGCAGTAGACAGAGGAGTGAGCAGTTCTTC | CASSRQRSEQFF
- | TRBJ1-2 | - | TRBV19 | TGTGCCAGTAGACCCCCAATTACCCGGGAGAACTATGGCTACACCTTC | CASRPPITRENYGYTF
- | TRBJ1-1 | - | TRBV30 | TGTGCCTGGAGTGACGGGGGGAACACTGAAGCTTTCTTT | CAWSDGGNTEAFF
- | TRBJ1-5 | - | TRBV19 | TGTGCCACTAAGGCCGCGGTGGGAGGGTATCTGCCCCAGCATTTT | CATKAAVGGYLPQHF
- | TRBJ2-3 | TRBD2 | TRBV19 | TGTGCCAGTAGTACTATAGCGGGAGCGGGCACAGATACGCAGTATTTT | CASSTIAGAGTDTQYF
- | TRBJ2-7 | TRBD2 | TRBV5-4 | TGTGCCAGCAGACAAGGACTAGCGGGAGCGCTTGGCAACGAGCAGTACTTC | CASRQGLAGALGNEQYF
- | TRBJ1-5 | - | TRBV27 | TGTGCCAGCAGTCGTACATACGACAATCAGCCCCAGCATTTT | CASSRTYDNQPQHF
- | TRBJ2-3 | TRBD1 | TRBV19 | TGTGCCAGTAGTTCCACACTCCGGGACAGGCAGTATTTT | CASSSTLRDRQYF
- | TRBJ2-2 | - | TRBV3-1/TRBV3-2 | TGTGCCAGCAGCCAAGCCTCCCATTCGGGCGGGGAGCTGTTTTTT | CASSQASHSGGELFF
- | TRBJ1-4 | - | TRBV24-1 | TGTGCCAACACGGCTCAGGATAATGAAAAACTGTTTTTT | CANTAQDNEKLFF
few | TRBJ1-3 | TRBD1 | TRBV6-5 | TGTGCCAGCAGCCGACAGGGGGCCTCTGGAAACACCATATATTTT | CASSRQGASGNTIYF
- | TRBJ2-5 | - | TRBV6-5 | TGTGCCAGCAGTATGGCATCCCAGTACTTC | CASSMASQYF
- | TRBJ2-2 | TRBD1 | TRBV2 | TGTGCCAGCAGGGGGACAGGGGGCGCATCTGGAGGAACCGGGGAGCTGTTTTTT | CASRGTGGASGGTGELFF
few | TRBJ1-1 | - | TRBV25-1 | TGTGCCAGCAGTGATCTGGGGGGGAAAGCTTTCTTT | CASSDLGGKAFF
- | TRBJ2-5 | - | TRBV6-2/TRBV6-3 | TGTGCCAGCAGTCCGGGATCCCAAGAGACCCAGTACTTC | CASSPGSQETQYF
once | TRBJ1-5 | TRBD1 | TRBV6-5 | TGTGCCAGCGACGACAGGGGCAGCAATCAGCCCCAGCATTTT | CASDDRGSNQPQHF